One sample yielded the 22 T cell receptor beta chains listed below, sequenced in a study of cytomegalovirus exposure and HLA in healthy donors. A multiplex PCR was run with 60 Vbeta primers and 13 Jbeta primers. Generated by immunoSEQ multiplex PCR, the TCRdb table keeps only in-frame clones and is missing some. The profile shows around 97,000 clones, roughly a tenth of them singletons. Input material: PBMCs. All receptors derive from a man between 50 and 59 years old in good health and CMV-seropositive.

This clone is labeled as medium-sized. The chain links TRBV28 to TRBJ2-1; D not certain. Trimming cost V 10 bases and J 0 bases, with 22 bases left between them. Germline V gene lookup returns CDR1 MDHEN and CDR2 SYDVKM. The CDR3 spans 17 residues. The CDR3 DNA sequence: TGTGCCATCACAACACCTCCAGCTTACAGCTCCTACAATGAGCAGTTCTTC. Its protein is CAITTPPAYSSYNEQFF.

CDR3 in DNA: TGTGCCAGCAGCCTCTCCCTAGCGGGAGGGACCTACGAGCAGTACTTC. Residues: CASSLSLAGGTYEQYF. This chain uses TRBV11-2 with TRBJ2-7; 12 nucleotides align to TRBD2. CDR1 SGHAT and CDR2 FQNNGV come from the germline V gene. J gave up 2 bases and V 5 bases, and 7 bases lay outside the gene matches. This CDR3 region has 16 residues.

The chain is built from TRBV27 and TRBJ1-1; D gene uncertain. Germline V gene sequence: CDR1 MNHEY, CDR2 SMNVEV (reference sequence). The CDR3 runs to 15 residues. Trimming took off 0 bases at V and 1 base at J, with 9 bases between the two ends. Written as DNA, the CDR3 is TGTGCCAGCAGTTTATCGCCGGGGAGGAACACTGAAGCTTTCTTT. Its protein product is CASSLSPGRNTEAFF.

This clone appeared a few times. CDR3 protein: CASSLAGEGYEQYF. CDR3 bases: TGCGCCAGCAGCCTAGCGGGAGAAGGCTACGAGCAGTACTTC. The chain employs TRBV5-1 and TRBJ2-7; 10 nucleotides match TRBD2. Germline-derived CDR1 and CDR2 are SGHRS and YFSETQ. The CDR3 sequence is 14 residues long. V lost 4 bases to trimming and J lost 3 bases; unmatched junction nucleotides: 4.

The V and J genes are TRBV7-9 and TRBJ1-1; perhaps TRBD1 as D (5 bases). This CDR3 contains 15 residues. With 2 bases removed from V and 0 bases from J, the gap between germline ends came to 10 bases. Germline CDR1 and CDR2: SEHNR and FQNEAQ (reference sequence). The CDR3 sequence: CASSLQGGLNTEAFF. The CDR3 nucleotides read TGTGCCAGCAGCTTACAGGGAGGTCTGAACACTGAAGCTTTCTTT.

The V gene is TRBV4-3, the J gene TRBJ1-3; unclear D gene. The CDR3 extends over 14 amino acids. Trimming took off 1 base at V and 1 base at J, with 5 bases between the two ends. The germline V gene has CDR1 LGHNA and CDR2 YSLEER. The CDR3 spells CASSQAVSGNTIYF. CDR3 bases: TGCGCCAGCAGCCAAGCGGTGTCTGGAAACACCATATATTTT.

In its sample, this clone was seen many times. The gene calls are TRBV5-4 and TRBJ2-5; D is uncertain. V gave up 0 bases and J gave up 2 bases, with 11 bases separating them. The germline V gene encodes CDR1 SGHNT and CDR2 YYREEE (reference sequence). The CDR3 has 15 residues. The CDR3 sequence is CASSLAVSVQETQYF. CDR3 DNA: TGTGCCAGCAGCTTGGCCGTCAGCGTTCAAGAGACCCAGTACTTC.

This clone turned up a few times. The chain links TRBV28 to TRBJ1-4; 12 bases match TRBD1. The CDR3 covers 16 residues. Germline V gene data show CDR1 as MDHEN and CDR2 as SYDVKM. The V gene end was trimmed by 4 bases and the J gene end by 8 bases; junction bases not matched to a gene: 8. CDR3 protein: CASSWGQGASREKLFF. The CDR3 bases are TGTGCCAGCAGTTGGGGACAGGGGGCCTCGAGGGAAAAACTGTTTTTT. Based on the CDR3 plus reference TRBV28 and TRBJ1-4, the full variable domain is DVKVTQSSRYLVKRTGEKVFLECVQDMDHENMFWYRQDPGLGLRLIYFSYDVKMKEKGDIPEGYSVSREKKERFSLILESASTNQTSMYLCASSWGQGASREKLFFGSGTQLSVL.

This chain joins TRBV4-2 and TRBJ2-6; TRBD2 might be the D (6 bases). Germline loops: CDR1 LGHNA, CDR2 YNFKEQ. V lost 4 bases and J 5 bases, leaving 12 bases between the germline ends. This CDR3 spans 15 amino acids. DNA for the CDR3: TGTGCCAGCAGCCGACACGGGACTCGGGCCAACGTCCTGACTTTC. It translates to CASSRHGTRANVLTF.

This clone was counted a few times. V gene TRBV2 combines with J gene TRBJ2-2, with 7 nucleotides matching TRBD1. CDR3 length equals 16 residues. Germline V gene sequence: CDR1 SNHLY, CDR2 FYNNEI. The trim removed 4 bases at V and 7 bases at J, leaving 12 bases unmatched. The CDR3 is CASSVRGKGGVGELFF. Written as DNA, the CDR3 is TGTGCCAGCAGTGTCAGGGGGAAAGGGGGTGTCGGGGAGCTGTTTTTT.

This rearrangement joins TRBV15 to TRBJ1-4; 7 bases align to TRBD1. The germline V gene encodes CDR1 LNHNV and CDR2 YYDKDF (reference sequence). The CDR3 spans 16 residues. The junction had 7 bases not matched to a gene; V was cut back by 3 bases and J by 3 bases. The CDR3 DNA reads TGTGCCACCAGCAGCCAAGAGGGGGCTGCTAATGAAAAACTGTTTTTT. Amino acid sequence: CATSSQEGAANEKLFF.

This clone showed up just a few times. This rearrangement joins TRBV11-2 to TRBJ2-7, with D hard to call. Deletions cut 3 bases from V and 3 bases from J, with 3 bases between. This CDR3 contains 11 residues. The germline V gene has CDR1 SGHAT and CDR2 FQNNGV. The CDR3 is CASSFNYEQYF. CDR3 DNA: TGTGCCAGCAGCTTCAACTACGAGCAGTACTTC.

The V call is TRBV29-1, the J call TRBJ2-7, with a weak D call TRBD1 (6 bases). V was shortened by 2 bases and J by 6 bases, with 20 bases between the two germline ends. Germline CDR1 is SQVTM and CDR2 is ANQGSEA. The CDR3 totals 15 residues. The CDR3 nucleotides read TGCAGCGTTGAAACCCCCAGGGTCAGGGGTAGCGAGCAGTACTTC. Its protein is CSVETPRVRGSEQYF.

This clone came up a few times. The gene calls are TRBV28 and TRBJ1-1; D perhaps matches TRBD1 (6 bases). V shed 3 bases and J shed 2 bases, with 13 bases lying between them. This CDR3 is built from 15 residues. CDR1 is MDHEN and CDR2 is SYDVKM in the germline V gene. The CDR3 DNA reads as TGTGCCAGCAGTTTGGCGGGGGCAGGAAACACTGAAGCTTTCTTT. Its translation is CASSLAGAGNTEAFF.

This clone has a handful of counts. The V call is TRBV7-8, the J call TRBJ2-7; 7 bases match TRBD2. CDR3 size: 14 residues. Per germline, CDR1 SGHVS and CDR2 FQNEAQ. The J segment lost 1 base and the V segment lost 5 bases, leaving 5 bases of the junction unmatched. CDR3 in DNA: TGTGCCAGCAGCCCCTCGGGGGGATCCTACGAGCAGTACTTC. Encoded protein: CASSPSGGSYEQYF.

This clone was observed a handful of times. The genes are TRBV6-1 and TRBJ1-6, with 8 bases that match TRBD1. This CDR3 has 15 residues. Germline V lookup: CDR1 MNHNS, CDR2 SASEGT. V lost 3 bases and J lost 4; bases outside the gene matches: 2. In DNA form, the CDR3 reads TGTGCCAGCAGTGAGGGGACAGGATATAATTCACCCCTCCACTTT. Translation: CASSEGTGYNSPLHF.

The chain links TRBV4-2 to TRBJ2-1; TRBD2 matches at 9 bases. CDR1 is LGHNA, CDR2 YNFKEQ, per germline. This CDR3 has 17 amino acids. The V gene end was trimmed by 1 base and the J gene end by 3 bases; junction bases not matched to a gene: 7. The CDR3 coding sequence is TGTGCCAGCAGCCAAGCTAGCGGGGTCAGGGGCTACAATGAGCAGTTCTTC. Translating gives CASSQASGVRGYNEQFF.

This clone was picked up a small number of times. The gene calls are TRBV7-9 and TRBJ1-1; 9 bases agree with TRBD1. This CDR3 has 16 residues. Trimming took 3 bases from V and 0 from J; bases not matched to a gene: 5. The germline CDR1 and CDR2 sequences are SEHNR and FQNEAQ (reference sequence). The CDR3 is CASSFPRQGVNTEAFF. CDR3 nucleotide sequence: TGTGCCAGCAGCTTTCCAAGACAGGGGGTGAACACTGAAGCTTTCTTT.

By frequency in the sample, this clone is medium-sized (0.01 to 0.1%). This CDR3 is also generated by other DNA sequences in the sample. This rearrangement joins TRBV4-1 to TRBJ1-6; 8 nucleotides line up with TRBD1. The CDR3 extends over 13 amino acids. The trim removed 6 bases at V and 9 bases at J, leaving 4 bases unmatched. The V gene's germline CDR1 is MGHRA and CDR2 YSYEKL. CDR3 sequence (DNA): TGCGCCAGCAGGACAGGGGAGGGTTCACCCCTCCACTTT. Residues: CASRTGEGSPLHF.

Of note for this clone: As the CDR3 is not closed by the conserved phenylalanine or tryptophan, this likely results from a read error. The DNA is left out, because the CDR3 cannot be placed on it with certainty; the CDR3 is given as TCRdb lists it. V and J are TRBV6-1 and TRBJ2-3; the table's D gene call, TRBD2, was not cross checked with the DNA. A total of 10 residues make up the CDR3, ends included. CDR1 and CDR2 (germline): MNHNS, SASEGT. CDR3 residues: CASSEVGRVG.

The chain combines TRBV29-1 with TRBJ2-5; 7 bases fit TRBD1. The ends lost 7 bases at V and 0 bases at J; junction bases unmatched: 5. Germline loops: CDR1 SQVTM, CDR2 ANQGSEA. This CDR3 comprises 13 residues. The CDR3 coding sequence is TGCAGCGGGTCGGACAGGTACCAAGAGACCCAGTACTTC. Translated: CSGSDRYQETQYF. The full variable domain, in which reference TRBV29-1 and TRBJ2-5 provide the parts outside the CDR3, is SAVISQKPSRDICQRGTSLTIQCQVDSQVTMMFWYRQQPGQSLTLIATANQGSEATYESGFVIDKFPISRPNLTFSTLTVSNMSPEDSSIYLCSGSDRYQETQYFGPGTRLLVL.

Only a few counts were recorded for this clone. CDR3 DNA: TGTGCCAGCAGCTTGTGGGGCGCCAATGAGCAGTTCTTC. It yields the protein CASSLWGANEQFF. This sequence joins TRBV5-6 and TRBJ2-1, with a tentative D call TRBD1 (5 bases). The CDR3 is 13 amino acids. Germline lookup yields CDR1 SGHDT and CDR2 YYEEEE. V lost 1 base and J lost 6, with 8 bases in between.